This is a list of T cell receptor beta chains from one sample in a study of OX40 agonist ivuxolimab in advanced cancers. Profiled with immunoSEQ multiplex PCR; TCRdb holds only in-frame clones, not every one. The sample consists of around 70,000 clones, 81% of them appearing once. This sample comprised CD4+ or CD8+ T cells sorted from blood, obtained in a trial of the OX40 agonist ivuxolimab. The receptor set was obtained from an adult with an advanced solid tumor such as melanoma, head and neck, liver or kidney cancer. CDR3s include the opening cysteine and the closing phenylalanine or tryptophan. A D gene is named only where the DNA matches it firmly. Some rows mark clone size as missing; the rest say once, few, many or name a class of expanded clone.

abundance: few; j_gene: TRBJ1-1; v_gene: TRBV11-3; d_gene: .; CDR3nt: TGTGCCAGCAGCGTGACAGTGAACACTGAAGCTTTCTTT; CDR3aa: CASSVTVNTEAFF
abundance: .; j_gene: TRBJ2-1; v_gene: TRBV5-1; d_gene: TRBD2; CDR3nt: TGCGCCAGCAGCTTTAGCGGGGGTAGGCACAATGAGCAGTTCTTC; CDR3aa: CASSFSGGRHNEQFF
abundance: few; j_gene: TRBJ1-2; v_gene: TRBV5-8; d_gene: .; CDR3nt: TGTGCCAGCAGCTGGCCGGACATAGCTAACTATGGCTACACCTTC; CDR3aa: CASSWPDIANYGYTF
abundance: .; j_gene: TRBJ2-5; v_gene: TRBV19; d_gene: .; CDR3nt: TGTGCCAGCAAATACGGACAGACTCAAGAGACCCAGTACTTC; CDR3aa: CASKYGQTQETQYF
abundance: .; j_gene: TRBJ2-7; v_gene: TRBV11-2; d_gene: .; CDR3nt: TGTGCCAGCAGCCCCTTTGGAGGGCCGCCCTACGAGCAGTACTTC; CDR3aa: CASSPFGGPPYEQYF
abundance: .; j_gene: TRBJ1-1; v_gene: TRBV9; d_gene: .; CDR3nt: TGTGCCAGCAGTGTAGCCGAGAGCACTGAAGCTTTCTTT; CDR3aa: CASSVAESTEAFF
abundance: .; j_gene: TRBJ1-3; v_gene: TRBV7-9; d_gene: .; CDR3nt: TGTGCCACCCGGACCTTCCCCTCTGGAAACACCATATATTTT; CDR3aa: CATRTFPSGNTIYF
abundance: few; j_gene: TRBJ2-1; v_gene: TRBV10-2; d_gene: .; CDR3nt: TGCGCCAGCAGTGCCACAACAGAACCGGGCTACAATGAGCAGTTCTTC; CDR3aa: CASSATTEPGYNEQFF
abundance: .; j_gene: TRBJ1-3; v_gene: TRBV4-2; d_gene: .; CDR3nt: TGTGCCAGCAGCCGAGAGGGGGGAGAGTACGGAAACACCATATATTTT; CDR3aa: CASSREGGEYGNTIYF
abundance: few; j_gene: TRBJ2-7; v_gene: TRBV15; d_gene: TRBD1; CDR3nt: TGTGCCACCAGCAGAGATGGGGACAGTCAGTACTTC; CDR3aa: CATSRDGDSQYF
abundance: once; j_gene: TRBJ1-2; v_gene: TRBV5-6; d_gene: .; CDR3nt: TGTGCCAGCAGCTTGGCCAGGACCCACTATGGCTACACCTTC; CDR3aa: CASSLARTHYGYTF
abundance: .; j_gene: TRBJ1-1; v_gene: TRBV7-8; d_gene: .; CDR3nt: TGTGCCAGCAGCTTTGGACAACTGAACACTGAAGCTTTCTTT; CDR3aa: CASSFGQLNTEAFF
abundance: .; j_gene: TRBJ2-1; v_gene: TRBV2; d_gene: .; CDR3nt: TGTGCCAGCGCCCCGGGACAAATCTTCGGTGAGCAGTTCTTC; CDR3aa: CASAPGQIFGEQFF
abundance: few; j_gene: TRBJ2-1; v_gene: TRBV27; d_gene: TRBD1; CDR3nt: TGTGCCAGCGGAAGCGGACAGGGCATGAATGAGCAGTTCTTC; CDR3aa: CASGSGQGMNEQFF
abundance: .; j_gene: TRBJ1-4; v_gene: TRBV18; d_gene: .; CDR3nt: TGTGCCAGCTCGTCGGGGGCGGGGCAGACTGAAAAACTGTTTTTT; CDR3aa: CASSSGAGQTEKLFF
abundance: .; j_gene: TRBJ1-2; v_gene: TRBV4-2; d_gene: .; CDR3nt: TGTGCCAGCAGCCCCCCAGGGTTTAGCTATGGCTACACCTTC; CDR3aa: CASSPPGFSYGYTF
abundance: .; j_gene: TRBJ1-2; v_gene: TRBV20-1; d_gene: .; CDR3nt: TGCAGCGCCGGGGCTTCAAGCTACACCTTC; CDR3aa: CSAGASSYTF
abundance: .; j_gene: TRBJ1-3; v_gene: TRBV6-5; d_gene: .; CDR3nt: TGTGCCAGCAGTTACGACAGCTCTGGAAACACCATATATTTT; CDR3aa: CASSYDSSGNTIYF
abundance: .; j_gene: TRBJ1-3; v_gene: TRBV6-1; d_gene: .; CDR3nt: TGTGCCAGCAAAATACAGGGTATGACTTTGGACACCATATATTTT; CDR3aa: CASKIQGMTLDTIYF
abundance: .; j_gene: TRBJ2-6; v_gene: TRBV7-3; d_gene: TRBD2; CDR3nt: TGTGCCAGCAGCGCCACCCGGGCTAGCGGGAGTCCGTGGGCCAACGTCCTGACTTTC; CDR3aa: CASSATRASGSPWANVLTF
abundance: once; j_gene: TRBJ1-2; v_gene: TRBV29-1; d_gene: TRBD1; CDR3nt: TGCAGCGTCACCAAGGGGGCTGGGTCCTATGGCTACACCTTC; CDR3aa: CSVTKGAGSYGYTF
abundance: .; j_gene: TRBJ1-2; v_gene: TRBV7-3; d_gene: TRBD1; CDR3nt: TGTGCCAGCAGCTCGGGACAGGGCTATGGCTACACCTTC; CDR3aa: CASSSGQGYGYTF
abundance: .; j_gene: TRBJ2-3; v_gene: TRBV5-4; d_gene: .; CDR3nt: TGTGCCAGCAGCCGAGAAGGAGGAGATACGCAGTATTTT; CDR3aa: CASSREGGDTQYF
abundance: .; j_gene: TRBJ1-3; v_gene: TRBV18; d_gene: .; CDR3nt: TGTGCCAGCTCACCAGGGCAGGGGATCTCTGGAAACACCATATATTTT; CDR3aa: CASSPGQGISGNTIYF
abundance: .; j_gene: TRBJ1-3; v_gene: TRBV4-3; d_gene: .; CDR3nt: TGCGCCAGCAGCCAATTAGGGACGGGAAACACCATATATTTT; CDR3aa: CASSQLGTGNTIYF
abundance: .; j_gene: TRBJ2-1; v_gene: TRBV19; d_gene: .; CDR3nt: TGTGCCAGTAGTGTGACAGTTTACAATGAGCAGTTCTTC; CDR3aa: CASSVTVYNEQFF
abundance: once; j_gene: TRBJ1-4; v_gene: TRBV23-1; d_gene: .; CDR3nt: TGCGCCAGCAGTCAATCCTTAACAGGGCGGAGTGAAAAACTGTTTTTT; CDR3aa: CASSQSLTGRSEKLFF
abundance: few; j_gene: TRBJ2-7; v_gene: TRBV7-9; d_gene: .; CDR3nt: TGTGCCAGCAGCGTTCGGAGCGAGCAGTACTTC; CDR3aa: CASSVRSEQYF
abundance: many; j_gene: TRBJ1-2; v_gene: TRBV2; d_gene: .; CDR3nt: TGTGCCAGCAGTCCAGGGACAAATGGCTACACCTTC; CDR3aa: CASSPGTNGYTF
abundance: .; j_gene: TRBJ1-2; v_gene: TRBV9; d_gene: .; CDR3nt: TGTGCCAGCAGCGTAGGTTTAGAGAACTATGGCTACACCTTC; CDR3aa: CASSVGLENYGYTF
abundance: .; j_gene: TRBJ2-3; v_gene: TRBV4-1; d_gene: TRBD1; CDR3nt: TGCGCCAGCAGCCAAGAAGGGACAGGGTTAGCAGATACGCAGTATTTT; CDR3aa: CASSQEGTGLADTQYF
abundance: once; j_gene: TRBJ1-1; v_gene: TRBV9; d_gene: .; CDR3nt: TGTGCCAGCGGGGGTGGACCGACAAACACTGAAGCTTTCTTT; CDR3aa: CASGGGPTNTEAFF
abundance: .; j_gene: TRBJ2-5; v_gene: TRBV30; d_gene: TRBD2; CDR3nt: TGCGGTATAGCGGGAGGGGAGCAAGAGACCCAGTACTTC; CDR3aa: CGIAGGEQETQYF
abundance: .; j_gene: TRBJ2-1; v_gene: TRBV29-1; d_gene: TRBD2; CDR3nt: TGCAGCGTTACCTCCGGTAGCGGGGGGTCGAATGAGCAGTTCTTC; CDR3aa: CSVTSGSGGSNEQFF
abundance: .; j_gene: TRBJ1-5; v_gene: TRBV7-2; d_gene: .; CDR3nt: TGTGCCAGCAGCTTCGACAGAAACAATCAGCCCCAGCATTTT; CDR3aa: CASSFDRNNQPQHF
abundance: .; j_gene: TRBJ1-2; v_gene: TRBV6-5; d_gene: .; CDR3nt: TGTGCCAGCAGTGACCTGGGAGTTGGCGGCTACACCTTC; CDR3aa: CASSDLGVGGYTF
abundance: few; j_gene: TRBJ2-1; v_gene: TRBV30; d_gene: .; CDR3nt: TGTGCCTGGAGTGTAGCCGGGCGGGGCTACAATGAGCAGTTCTTC; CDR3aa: CAWSVAGRGYNEQFF
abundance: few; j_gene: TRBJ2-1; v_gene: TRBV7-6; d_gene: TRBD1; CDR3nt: TGTGCCAGCAGCTCAGGACAGGGGACTGAGCAGTTCTTC; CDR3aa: CASSSGQGTEQFF
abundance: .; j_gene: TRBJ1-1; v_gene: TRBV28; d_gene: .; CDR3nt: TGTGCCAGCAGTTTAACTCTTGAAGCTTTCTTT; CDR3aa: CASSLTLEAFF
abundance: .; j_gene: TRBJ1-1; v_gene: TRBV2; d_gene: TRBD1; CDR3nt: TGTGCCAGCGCCGAGACAGGGGCCCCTCTCTTT; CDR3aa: CASAETGAPLF
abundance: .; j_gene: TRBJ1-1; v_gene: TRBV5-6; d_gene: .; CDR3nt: TGTGCCAGCACATTGCGGGGTCCGGGCACTGAAGCTTTCTTT; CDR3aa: CASTLRGPGTEAFF
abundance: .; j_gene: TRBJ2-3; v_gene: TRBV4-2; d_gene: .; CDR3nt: TGTGCCAGCAGCCAGGCCCGAGCAGATACGCAGTATTTT; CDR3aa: CASSQARADTQYF
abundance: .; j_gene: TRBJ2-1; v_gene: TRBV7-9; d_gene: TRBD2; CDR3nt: TGTGCCAGCAGCCTAAGACTAGCGGGGGGGTACAATGAGCAGTTCTTC; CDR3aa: CASSLRLAGGYNEQFF
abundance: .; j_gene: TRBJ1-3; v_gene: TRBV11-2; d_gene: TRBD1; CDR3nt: TGTGCCAGCAGCTGGAGCCGGACAGGGTCTGGAAACACCATATATTTT; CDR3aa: CASSWSRTGSGNTIYF
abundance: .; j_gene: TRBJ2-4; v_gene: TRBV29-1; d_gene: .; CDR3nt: TGCAGCGTTGAAGAGGTAGGCCTAGCCAAAAACATTCAGTACTTC; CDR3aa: CSVEEVGLAKNIQYF